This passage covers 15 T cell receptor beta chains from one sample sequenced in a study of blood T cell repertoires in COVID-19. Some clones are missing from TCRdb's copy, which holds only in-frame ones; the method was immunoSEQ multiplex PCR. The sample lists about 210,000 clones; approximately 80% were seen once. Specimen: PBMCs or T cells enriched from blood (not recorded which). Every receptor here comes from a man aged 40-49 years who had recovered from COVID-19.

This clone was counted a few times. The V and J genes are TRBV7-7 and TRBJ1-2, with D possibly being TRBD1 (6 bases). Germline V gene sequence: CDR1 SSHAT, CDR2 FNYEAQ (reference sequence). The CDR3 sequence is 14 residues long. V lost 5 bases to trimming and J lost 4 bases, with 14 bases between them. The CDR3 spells CASSTRDIFYGYTF. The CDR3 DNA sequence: TGTGCCAGCAGCACCCGGGACATTTTCTATGGCTACACCTTC.

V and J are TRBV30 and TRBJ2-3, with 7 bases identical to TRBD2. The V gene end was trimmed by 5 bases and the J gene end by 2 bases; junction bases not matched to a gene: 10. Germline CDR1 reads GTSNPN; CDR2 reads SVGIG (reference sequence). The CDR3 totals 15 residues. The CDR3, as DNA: TGTGCCTGGGGACCCCAGGGAGGGTACACAGATACGCAGTATTTT. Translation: CAWGPQGGYTDTQYF.

In DNA, the CDR3 is TGTGCCAGCAGCCCCCCCCGCCAGCCGGGTTTAACCCAGTACTTC. As protein: CASSPPRQPGLTQYF. The V gene is TRBV7-9, the J gene TRBJ2-5; D ambiguous. V was cut by 5 bases and J by 8 bases, with 21 bases left in between. CDR3 length equals 15 residues. The germline V gene has CDR1 SEHNR and CDR2 FQNEAQ (reference sequence). The whole variable domain, remainder taken from reference TRBV7-9 and TRBJ2-5, is DTGVSQNPRHKITKRGQNVTFRCDPISEHNRLYWYRQTLGQGPEFLTYFQNEAQLEKSRLLSDRFSAERPKGSFSTLEIQRTEQGDSAMYLCASSPPRQPGLTQYFGPGTRLLVL.

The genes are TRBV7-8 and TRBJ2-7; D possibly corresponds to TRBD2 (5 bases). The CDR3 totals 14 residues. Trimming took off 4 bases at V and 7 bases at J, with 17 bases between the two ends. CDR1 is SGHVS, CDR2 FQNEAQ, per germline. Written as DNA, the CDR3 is TGTGCCAGCAGCTCGGACTTACCGTTGGGGGAGCAGTACTTC. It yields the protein CASSSDLPLGEQYF.

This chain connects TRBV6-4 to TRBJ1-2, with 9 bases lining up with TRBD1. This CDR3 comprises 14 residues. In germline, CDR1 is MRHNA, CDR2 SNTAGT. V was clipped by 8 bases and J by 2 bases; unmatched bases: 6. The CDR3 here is CASSSTGGNYGYTF. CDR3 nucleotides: TGTGCCAGCTCCTCGACAGGGGGAAACTATGGCTACACCTTC.

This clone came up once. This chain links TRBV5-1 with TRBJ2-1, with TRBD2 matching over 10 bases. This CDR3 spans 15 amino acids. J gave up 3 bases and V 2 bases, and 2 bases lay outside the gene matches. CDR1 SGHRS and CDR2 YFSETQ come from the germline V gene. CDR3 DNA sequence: TGCGCCAGCAGCTTATCTAGCGGGGGCTACAATGAGCAGTTCTTC. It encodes CASSLSSGGYNEQFF. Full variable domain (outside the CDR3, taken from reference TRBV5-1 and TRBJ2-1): KAGVTQTPRYLIKTRGQQVTLSCSPISGHRSVSWYQQTPGQGLQFLFEYFSETQRNKGNFPGRFSGRQFSNSRSEMNVSTLELGDSALYLCASSLSSGGYNEQFFGPGTRLTVL.

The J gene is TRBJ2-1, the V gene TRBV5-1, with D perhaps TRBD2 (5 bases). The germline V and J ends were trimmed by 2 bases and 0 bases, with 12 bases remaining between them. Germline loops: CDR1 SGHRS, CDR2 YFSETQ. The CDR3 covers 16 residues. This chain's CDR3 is CASSLDGMSSYNEQFF. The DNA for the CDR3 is TGCGCCAGCAGCTTAGACGGGATGAGCTCCTACAATGAGCAGTTCTTC.

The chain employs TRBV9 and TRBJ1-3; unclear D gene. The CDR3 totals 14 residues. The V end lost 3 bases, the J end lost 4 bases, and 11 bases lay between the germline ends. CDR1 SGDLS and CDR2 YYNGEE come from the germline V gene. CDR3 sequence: CASSAAEIGNTIYF. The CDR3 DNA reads TGTGCCAGCAGCGCCGCGGAGATAGGAAACACCATATATTTT.

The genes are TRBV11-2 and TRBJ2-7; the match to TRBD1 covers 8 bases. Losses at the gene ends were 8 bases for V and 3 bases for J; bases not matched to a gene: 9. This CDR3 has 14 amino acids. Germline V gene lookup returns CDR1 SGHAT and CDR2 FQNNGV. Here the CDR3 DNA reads TGTGCCAGCCGTTCTTGGACAGGGTACTACGAGCAGTACTTC. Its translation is CASRSWTGYYEQYF.

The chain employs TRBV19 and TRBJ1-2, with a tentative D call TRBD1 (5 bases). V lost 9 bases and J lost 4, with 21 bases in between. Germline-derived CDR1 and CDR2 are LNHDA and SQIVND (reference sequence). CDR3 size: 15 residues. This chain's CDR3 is CASLPDSGYFYGYTF. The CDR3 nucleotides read TGTGCCAGCCTACCAGACAGCGGGTACTTCTATGGCTACACCTTC. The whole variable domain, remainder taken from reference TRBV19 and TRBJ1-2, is DGGITQSPKYLFRKEGQNVTLSCEQNLNHDAMYWYRQDPGQGLRLIYYSQIVNDFQKGDIAEGYSVSREKKESFPLTVTSAQKNPTAFYLCASLPDSGYFYGYTFGSGTRLTVV.

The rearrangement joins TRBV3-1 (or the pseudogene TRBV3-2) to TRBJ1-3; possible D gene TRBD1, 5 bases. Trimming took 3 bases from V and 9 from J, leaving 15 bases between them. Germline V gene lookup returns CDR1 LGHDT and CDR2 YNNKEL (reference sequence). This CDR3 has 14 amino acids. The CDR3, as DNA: TGTGCCAGCAGCCACCAGGGCTCTTACGGCACCATATATTTT. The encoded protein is CASSHQGSYGTIYF.

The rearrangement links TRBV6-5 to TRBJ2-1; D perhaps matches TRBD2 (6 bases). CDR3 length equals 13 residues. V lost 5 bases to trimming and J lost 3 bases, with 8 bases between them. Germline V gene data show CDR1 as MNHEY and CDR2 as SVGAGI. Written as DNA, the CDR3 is TGTGCCAGCAGTCGCGGGGTCTACAATGAGCAGTTCTTC. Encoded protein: CASSRGVYNEQFF.

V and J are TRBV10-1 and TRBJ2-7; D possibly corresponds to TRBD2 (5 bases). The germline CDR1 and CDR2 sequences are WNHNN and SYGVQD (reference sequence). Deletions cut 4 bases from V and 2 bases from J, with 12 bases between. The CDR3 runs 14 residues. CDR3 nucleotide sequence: TGCGCCAGCAGTGTAGGTGGGAGTGCCTACGAGCAGTACTTC. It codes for CASSVGGSAYEQYF.

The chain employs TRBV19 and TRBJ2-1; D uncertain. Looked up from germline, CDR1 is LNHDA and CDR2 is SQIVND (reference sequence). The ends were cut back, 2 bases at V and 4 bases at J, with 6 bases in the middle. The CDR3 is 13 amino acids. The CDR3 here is CASSISVYNEQFF. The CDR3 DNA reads TGTGCCAGTAGTATATCAGTTTACAATGAGCAGTTCTTC. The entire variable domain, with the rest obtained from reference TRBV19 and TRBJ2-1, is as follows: DGGITQSPKYLFRKEGQNVTLSCEQNLNHDAMYWYRQDPGQGLRLIYYSQIVNDFQKGDIAEGYSVSREKKESFPLTVTSAQKNPTAFYLCASSISVYNEQFFGPGTRLTVL.

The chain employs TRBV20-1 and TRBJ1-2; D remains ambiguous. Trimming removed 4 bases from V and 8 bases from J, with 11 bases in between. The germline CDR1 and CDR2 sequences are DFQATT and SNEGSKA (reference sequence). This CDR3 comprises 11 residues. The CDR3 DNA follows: TGCAGTGCTATCCGAGGACTGGGCTACACCTTC. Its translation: CSAIRGLGYTF.